What follows are 20 T cell receptor beta chains derived from one specimen sequenced in a study of blood T cell repertoires in COVID-19 (TCRdb year 2020). Library construction relied on the immunoSEQ multiplex PCR assay. TCRdb carries this immuneACCESS record with in-frame sequences only. Its versions omit some clonotypes, under half of them owing to an unresolved V gene in the studies checked, with the rest unexplained. The sample data list over 150,000 clones, and just under 85% of these were observed just once. The top ten hold approximately 8% of the sample. Sequencing was done on a sample of peripheral blood. The receptors stem from a woman older than 75 with COVID-19, enrolled during active disease.

V usage is TRBV5-1 and J usage is TRBJ2-2; 11 nucleotides align to TRBD2. V was clipped by 1 base and J by 5 bases; unmatched bases: 4. Germline CDR1 and CDR2: SGHRS and YFSETQ. The CDR3 has 16 amino acids. The CDR3 DNA is TGCGCCAGCAGCTTGCTCCTAGCGGGAGGAACCGGGGAGCTGTTTTTT. Translating gives CASSLLLAGGTGELFF.

The chain combines TRBV5-4 with TRBJ1-3, with D tentatively TRBD1 (6 bases). The V end was cut by 4 bases, the J end by 0 bases, with 23 bases between. Germline V gene lookup returns CDR1 SGHNT and CDR2 YYREEE (reference sequence). CDR3 size: 19 residues. The CDR3 bases are TGTGCCAGCAGCCGCCGGGACACGGCCTCCACCAGCTCTGGAAACACCATATATTTT. Amino acids: CASSRRDTASTSSGNTIYF.

The CDR3 spells CASSSGTGFSGANVLTF. CDR3 nucleotide sequence: TGTGCCAGCTCATCCGGGACAGGCTTCTCTGGGGCCAACGTCCTGACTTTC. The rearrangement links TRBV18 to TRBJ2-6; 8 bases are a match to TRBD1. Trimming removed 5 bases from V and 0 bases from J; junction bases left unmatched: 6. The V gene's germline CDR1 is KGHSH and CDR2 LQKENI. This CDR3 has 17 amino acids.

The chain joins TRBV10-3 to TRBJ1-1; D perhaps matches TRBD1 (5 bases). The V gene's germline CDR1 is ENHRY and CDR2 SYGVKD. The CDR3 loop spans 15 amino acids. The germline V and J ends were trimmed by 3 bases and 1 base, with 12 bases remaining between them. The CDR3 sequence is CAISDPGGRNTEAFF. The CDR3, as DNA: TGTGCCATCAGTGACCCGGGGGGGAGGAACACTGAAGCTTTCTTT.

The J gene is TRBJ1-1, the V gene TRBV5-4, with 7 positions matching TRBD1. The germline gives CDR1 SGHNT, CDR2 YYREEE (reference sequence). CDR3 length equals 14 residues. The trim removed 2 bases at V and 3 bases at J, leaving 4 bases unmatched. The CDR3 loop reads CASSFQDRDTEAFF. CDR3 in DNA: TGTGCCAGCAGCTTCCAAGACAGGGACACTGAAGCTTTCTTT.

This clone was found a few times. V gene TRBV9 combines with J gene TRBJ1-3, with D hard to call. V was clipped by 2 bases and J by 0 bases, with 9 bases between them. Germline lookup yields CDR1 SGDLS and CDR2 YYNGEE. The CDR3 has 15 amino acids. CDR3 loop: CASSVSEFSGNTIYF. In DNA, the CDR3 is TGTGCCAGCAGCGTTTCCGAGTTCTCTGGAAACACCATATATTTT.

This chain joins TRBV11-2 and TRBJ2-3; D is possibly TRBD1 (5 bases). Trimming took off 1 base at V and 1 base at J, with 12 bases between the two ends. Germline V gene sequence: CDR1 SGHAT, CDR2 FQNNGV. The CDR3 spans 16 residues. The DNA for the CDR3 is TGTGCCAGCAGCTTAGCGGCAGGGCTCGGCACAGATACGCAGTATTTT. It translates to CASSLAAGLGTDTQYF.

The V call is TRBV11-2, the J call TRBJ2-5, with 10 bases that match TRBD1. J gave up 3 bases and V 3 bases, and 4 bases lay outside the gene matches. Per germline, CDR1 SGHAT and CDR2 FQNNGV. This CDR3 contains 15 residues. The CDR3 DNA reads TGTGCCAGCAGCTTTACCGGGACAGGGGAAGAGACCCAGTACTTC. Translating gives CASSFTGTGEETQYF.

CDR3 coding DNA: TGTGCCAGCTCACCACCGGGACAGGGGGCGGAAAACATTCAGTACTTC. Its protein is CASSPPGQGAENIQYF. The rearrangement uses TRBV18 and TRBJ2-4; 12 bases are shared with TRBD1. J gave up 5 bases and V 0 bases, and 2 bases lay outside the gene matches. CDR1 is KGHSH and CDR2 is LQKENI in the germline V gene. This CDR3 has 16 residues.

The J gene is TRBJ2-2, the V gene TRBV7-9; no clear D. V was pared by 6 bases and J by 4 bases, with 27 bases between. Germline V gene lookup returns CDR1 SEHNR and CDR2 FQNEAQ (reference sequence). The CDR3 extends over 19 amino acids. The chain's CDR3 is CASRKAVSSSAALTGELFF. CDR3 nucleotide sequence: TGTGCCAGCAGAAAGGCTGTTTCCTCCAGTGCGGCTCTCACCGGGGAGCTGTTTTTT. The full variable domain, completed using reference TRBV7-9 and TRBJ2-2, is DTGVSQNPRHKITKRGQNVTFRCDPISEHNRLYWYRQTLGQGPEFLTYFQNEAQLEKSRLLSDRFSAERPKGSFSTLEIQRTEQGDSAMYLCASRKAVSSSAALTGELFFGEGSRLTVL.

The chain couples TRBV9 to TRBJ1-4, with a tentative D call TRBD1 (6 bases). Germline V gives CDR1 SGDLS, CDR2 YYNGEE. Trimming pared 0 bases from V and 8 bases from J, leaving 14 bases between. The CDR3 has 15 amino acids. The CDR3 protein is CASSVGGGGWEKLFF. The CDR3 DNA reads TGTGCCAGCAGCGTAGGCGGGGGCGGTTGGGAAAAACTGTTTTTT.

The rearrangement links TRBV5-1 to TRBJ2-3; a possible D gene is TRBD2 (5 bases). The CDR3 consists of 14 residues. Germline V gene lookup returns CDR1 SGHRS and CDR2 YFSETQ. Trimming cost V 0 bases and J 4 bases, with 9 bases left between them. The CDR3 loop reads CASSLGGSSDTQYF. The CDR3 nucleotides read TGCGCCAGCAGCTTGGGTGGGAGCTCAGATACGCAGTATTTT.

To note about this clone: Different DNA sequences within this sample yield the same CDR3. The chain joins TRBV3-1 (or the pseudogene TRBV3-2) to TRBJ1-1; D gene ambiguous. CDR1 and CDR2 from the germline V gene are LGHDT and YNNKEL (reference sequence). The CDR3 spans 14 residues. Trimming took 2 bases from V and 5 from J, leaving 12 bases between them. The CDR3 sequence is CASSQFGRGTEAFF. The CDR3 DNA reads TGTGCCAGCAGCCAATTTGGACGAGGGACTGAAGCTTTCTTT.

This chain connects TRBV5-6 to TRBJ1-2; 7 bases map to TRBD1. Trimming cost V 4 bases and J 8 bases; bases outside gene matches: 8. The germline V gene has CDR1 SGHDT and CDR2 YYEEEE. The CDR3 covers 13 residues. The DNA of the CDR3 is TGTGCCAGCAGCAGGGACAGAAGGAGAGGCTACACCTTC. Protein: CASSRDRRRGYTF.

This clone has only a few counts. This CDR3 is CASSGTTNRDRMYEQYF. DNA of the CDR3: TGTGCCAGCAGTGGAACGACAAACCGGGACAGGATGTACGAGCAGTACTTC. The chain combines TRBV2 with TRBJ2-7; 8 bases map to TRBD1. CDR3 length: 17 residues. Losses at the gene ends were 4 bases for V and 4 bases for J; bases not matched to a gene: 15. Germline V gene sequence: CDR1 SNHLY, CDR2 FYNNEI.

Here the CDR3 DNA reads TGTGCCAGTAGTACGGGGGGTAAGGGCTACACCTTC. As protein: CASSTGGKGYTF. The chain joins TRBV19 to TRBJ1-2; a weak D match, TRBD1 (5 bases). The V end was cut by 4 bases, the J end by 8 bases, with 11 bases between. There are 12 residues in the CDR3. Per the germline V gene, CDR1 is LNHDA and CDR2 is SQIVND (reference sequence).

This clone was detected once. V usage is TRBV11-1 and J usage is TRBJ2-7, with a weak D call TRBD1 (5 bases). CDR3 length equals 13 residues. Germline V gene data show CDR1 as SGHAT and CDR2 as FQDESV (reference sequence). V was shortened by 3 bases and J by 6 bases, with 12 bases between the two germline ends. The CDR3 DNA follows: TGTGCCAGCAGCTTCGGCAGGGTAGGCGAGCAGTACTTC. This codes for CASSFGRVGEQYF.

As regards this clone: Additional DNA sequences in this sample encode the identical CDR3. The rearrangement links TRBV5-8 to TRBJ2-7; weak D call: TRBD1 (6 bases). CDR3 length: 14 amino acids. Between the trimmed V and J ends, which lost 2 bases and 7 bases, there was a span of 16 bases. The germline CDR1 and CDR2 sequences are SGHTS and YDEGEE. In DNA, the CDR3 is TGTGCCAGCAGCTTTGGGGGCCCGGAAGGGGAGCAGTACTTC. This translates into CASSFGGPEGEQYF.

CDR3 nucleotides: TGTGCCAGCTCTTCGGGGGGTAGAGCGGGACTCACCGGGGAGCTGTTTTTT. This sequence encodes CASSSGGRAGLTGELFF. The rearrangement uses TRBV28 and TRBJ2-2, with TRBD2 matching 7 bases. V shed 8 bases and J 4 bases; nucleotides not matched to a gene: 16. CDR3 length equals 17 residues. Germline-derived CDR1 and CDR2 are MDHEN and SYDVKM.

The V gene is TRBV10-3, the J gene TRBJ1-1, with a possible D match to TRBD1 (6 bases). Germline-derived CDR1 and CDR2 are ENHRY and SYGVKD. The V end lost 6 bases, the J end lost 3 bases, and 8 bases lay between the germline ends. This CDR3 has 12 amino acids. The CDR3 sequence is CAISQGYTEAFF. The CDR3 nucleotides are TGTGCCATCAGCCAGGGGTACACTGAAGCTTTCTTT.